Below, 22 T cell receptor beta chains from the same sample are listed, as sequenced in a study of CD8+ T cells in alopecia areata. The authors extracted RNA and reverse transcribed it into cDNA as the sequencing template. This table comes from immunoSEQ multiplex PCR, and its TCRdb copy is limited to in-frame clones, with some not included. This sample has some 120,000 clones, with about 46% found just once. Specimen: NKG2D-low CD8+ T cells sorted from blood. The receptors here all came from a human donor with alopecia areata.

V is TRBV30 and J is TRBJ2-1; TRBD2 matches at 9 bases. This CDR3 comprises 15 residues. Germline CDR1 GTSNPN, CDR2 SVGIG (reference sequence). V was pared by 3 bases and J by 2 bases, with 5 bases of the junction left unmatched. CDR3 amino acids: CAWRGTSKPYNEQFF. The CDR3 coding sequence is TGTGCCTGGAGAGGGACTAGCAAGCCCTACAATGAGCAGTTCTTC.

This clone was counted only a few times. V and J are TRBV29-1 and TRBJ2-1; TRBD2 aligns across 7 bases. There are 15 residues in the CDR3. From germline, CDR1 is SQVTM and CDR2 ANQGSEA. V trimming: 6 bases; J trimming: 4 bases; junction bases outside the gene matches: 12. The CDR3 DNA reads as TGCAGCGTGGGAAGCGGGACGCAATCTTACAATGAGCAGTTCTTC. Translation gives CSVGSGTQSYNEQFF.

This clone was found once. J is TRBJ2-3 and V is TRBV30; possible D gene TRBD2, 6 bases. CDR1 is GTSNPN, CDR2 SVGIG, per germline (reference sequence). The CDR3 is 16 residues long. V was trimmed by 4 bases and J by 0 bases, leaving 17 bases between them. The CDR3 DNA reads TGTGCCTGGACGCCCGCGGGGATAACTAGCACAGATACGCAGTATTTT. Translated: CAWTPAGITSTDTQYF.

The V call is TRBV29-1, the J call TRBJ2-1; D possibly uses TRBD1 or TRBD2 (6 bases each). The CDR3 has 12 amino acids. CDR1 SQVTM and CDR2 ANQGSEA come from the germline V gene. V was cut by 2 bases and J by 9 bases, with 11 bases left in between. The CDR3 reads CSVESGGPEQFF. The CDR3 DNA sequence: TGCAGCGTTGAATCTGGGGGGCCTGAGCAGTTCTTC.

J is TRBJ2-5 and V is TRBV29-1; TRBD1 agrees at 11 bases. Unmatched junction bases numbered 6, after V lost 7 bases and J lost 5 bases. This CDR3 region has 13 residues. Germline V gene lookup returns CDR1 SQVTM and CDR2 ANQGSEA. This chain's CDR3 is CSAGQGAAETQYF. For the CDR3, the DNA is TGCAGCGCTGGACAGGGGGCCGCCGAGACCCAGTACTTC.

There are a few counts of this clone. The chain has TRBV29-1 and TRBJ2-5; 7 positions match TRBD1. Germline V CDR1 and CDR2: SQVTM, ANQGSEA. The CDR3 runs 14 residues. Unmatched junction bases numbered 2, after V lost 1 base and J lost 0 bases. DNA of the CDR3: TGCAGCGTTGAAGTGGGGACAGACCAAGAGACCCAGTACTTC. Translated, it gives CSVEVGTDQETQYF.

The gene calls are TRBV27 and TRBJ2-4; unclear D gene. The CDR3 spans 14 residues. Germline CDR1 MNHEY, CDR2 SMNVEV (reference sequence). The V gene lost 9 bases and the J gene lost 7 bases, with 19 bases spanning the gap. The CDR3 region has the DNA TGTGCCAGTCGTCCCCTGGCTAGAATGAACATTCAGTACTTC. Its protein product is CASRPLARMNIQYF.

Notes on this clone: The sample holds other DNA sequences that translate to the same CDR3. The chain recombines TRBV29-1 with TRBJ2-2, with unresolved D. Trimming removed 2 bases from V and 1 base from J, with 8 bases in between. Germline CDR1 and CDR2: SQVTM and ANQGSEA. The CDR3 runs 14 residues. CDR3 sequence (DNA): TGCAGCGTTGAAATAAGTGGGAACACCGGGGAGCTGTTTTTT. It translates to CSVEISGNTGELFF.

The rearrangement uses TRBV30 and TRBJ2-5; D is undetermined. V lost 0 bases, J lost 1 base, and 6 bases lay in between. Germline CDR1 GTSNPN, CDR2 SVGIG (reference sequence). The CDR3 runs to 13 residues. For the CDR3, the DNA is TGTGCCTGGAGTGTAGTTTCCCAAGAGACCCAGTACTTC. Residues: CAWSVVSQETQYF.

The chain couples TRBV5-6 to TRBJ1-5; the D is unclear. The V gene lost 4 bases and the J gene lost 2 bases, with 7 bases spanning the gap. CDR3 size: 13 residues. Germline-derived CDR1 and CDR2 are SGHDT and YYEEEE. The CDR3 loop reads CASSPAGNQPQHF. CDR3 sequence (DNA): TGTGCCAGCAGCCCCGCGGGCAATCAGCCCCAGCATTTT. The entire variable domain, with the rest obtained from reference TRBV5-6 and TRBJ1-5, is as follows: DAGVTQSPTHLIKTRGQQVTLRCSPKSGHDTVSWYQQALGQGPQFIFQYYEEEERQRGNFPDRFSGHQFPNYSSELNVNALLLGDSALYLCASSPAGNQPQHFGDGTRLSIL.

Worth noting for this clone: Other DNA sequences within the sample encode an identical CDR3. This rearrangement joins TRBV6-5 to TRBJ2-1; no definite D call. Trimming stripped 2 bases from V and 0 bases from J, with 5 bases between. CDR1 and CDR2 (germline): MNHEY, SVGAGI. The CDR3 is 14 amino acids. CDR3 loop: CASSYGSSYNEQFF. CDR3 nucleotides: TGTGCCAGCAGTTACGGCAGCTCCTACAATGAGCAGTTCTTC.

This chain joins TRBV30 and TRBJ2-2; no firm D call. V lost 5 bases and J 2 bases, leaving 12 bases between the germline ends. Germline V gene sequence: CDR1 GTSNPN, CDR2 SVGIG (reference sequence). There are 14 residues in the CDR3. CDR3 DNA: TGTGCCTGGGATGAAGGACCCAACACCGGGGAGCTGTTTTTT. It translates to CAWDEGPNTGELFF.

This clone was seen a handful of times. The chain couples TRBV30 to TRBJ1-5, with a weak D call TRBD1 (6 bases). Germline V CDR1 and CDR2: GTSNPN, SVGIG (reference sequence). Trimming removed 2 bases at V and 5 bases at J, with 10 bases between. This CDR3 region has 13 residues. The CDR3 is CAWSMEGDQPQHF. The CDR3 nucleotides are TGTGCCTGGAGTATGGAGGGGGATCAGCCCCAGCATTTT.

The genes are TRBV28 and TRBJ2-7; 8 bases are shared with TRBD2. J lost 2 bases, V lost 2 bases, and 5 bases had no gene match. From germline, CDR1 is MDHEN and CDR2 SYDVKM. The CDR3 extends over 15 amino acids. CDR3 nucleotides: TGTGCCAGCAGTTTAATACGGGGGGGCCCCTACGAGCAGTACTTC. This translates into CASSLIRGGPYEQYF.

This chain connects TRBV7-9 to TRBJ2-1; D not certain. V shed 5 bases and J shed 7 bases, with 9 bases lying between them. The germline CDR1 and CDR2 sequences are SEHNR and FQNEAQ (reference sequence). The CDR3 sequence is 12 residues long. Here the CDR3 reads CASSGVSNEQFF. CDR3 nucleotides: TGTGCCAGCAGCGGGGTATCGAATGAGCAGTTCTTC. The full variable domain, completed using reference TRBV7-9 and TRBJ2-1, is DTGVSQNPRHKITKRGQNVTFRCDPISEHNRLYWYRQTLGQGPEFLTYFQNEAQLEKSRLLSDRFSAERPKGSFSTLEIQRTEQGDSAMYLCASSGVSNEQFFGPGTRLTVL.

The CDR3 here is CASSLGPQGSGGELFF. The CDR3 DNA follows: TGCGCCAGCAGCTTGGGGCCACAGGGGTCCGGCGGGGAGCTGTTTTTT. This sequence joins TRBV5-1 and TRBJ2-2; 7 nucleotides agree with TRBD1. V lost 0 bases and J lost 7; bases outside the gene matches: 9. The CDR3 is 16 amino acids. CDR1 is SGHRS and CDR2 is YFSETQ in the germline V gene.

The rearrangement joins TRBV5-1 to TRBJ2-1; 8 nucleotides align to TRBD2. The CDR3 sequence is 17 residues long. The J segment lost 0 bases and the V segment lost 1 base, leaving 6 bases of the junction unmatched. Germline values: CDR1 SGHRS, CDR2 YFSETQ. In DNA, the CDR3 is TGCGCCAGCAGCTTGCCTCCGGGACTAGGCTCCTACAATGAGCAGTTCTTC. Encoded protein: CASSLPPGLGSYNEQFF.

This clone was counted a few times. The chain uses TRBV25-1 and TRBJ1-1; no definite D call. The germline V gene encodes CDR1 MGHDK and CDR2 SYGVNS. Trimming removed 2 bases from V and 5 bases from J, with 9 bases in between. The CDR3 totals 13 residues. The CDR3 protein is CASSEIGDTEAFF. In DNA, the CDR3 is TGTGCCAGCAGTGAAATCGGAGATACTGAAGCTTTCTTT.

This chain uses TRBV28 with TRBJ2-3; the D is unclear. The CDR3 sequence is 12 residues long. V dropped 3 bases and J dropped 6 bases, with 7 bases sitting between them. Germline CDR1 MDHEN, CDR2 SYDVKM. CDR3 nucleotide sequence: TGTGCCAGCAGTTTTACCCTGGATACGCAGTATTTT. Translated: CASSFTLDTQYF. The whole variable domain, remainder taken from reference TRBV28 and TRBJ2-3, is DVKVTQSSRYLVKRTGEKVFLECVQDMDHENMFWYRQDPGLGLRLIYFSYDVKMKEKGDIPEGYSVSREKKERFSLILESASTNQTSMYLCASSFTLDTQYFGPGTRLTVL.

As for this clone: One end of the junction does not line up with germline, which may come from a read error. The V gene is TRBV27, the J gene TRBJ2-7, with TRBD1 matching 7 bases. The CDR3 is 15 residues long. Per germline, CDR1 MNHEY and CDR2 SMNVEV (reference sequence). In DNA form, the CDR3 reads TGTGCCAGCAGCTTATCAAGGACAGGCCGCTACGAGCAGTACTTC. It codes for CASSLSRTGRYEQYF.

This clone turned up a few times. The chain couples TRBV29-1 to TRBJ2-1; D unresolved. The V gene's germline CDR1 is SQVTM and CDR2 ANQGSEA. V was trimmed by 1 base and J by 3 bases, leaving 10 bases between them. This CDR3 has 14 residues. The CDR3 DNA is TGCAGCGTTGAAGGAACGGCTTACTACAATGAGCAGTTCTTC. It codes for CSVEGTAYYNEQFF.

This clone was counted between two and nine times. The chain joins TRBV29-1 to TRBJ2-1; a possible D gene is TRBD2 (7 bases). The germline CDR1 and CDR2 sequences are SQVTM and ANQGSEA. The CDR3 covers 15 residues. Trimming took off 4 bases at V and 7 bases at J, with 20 bases between the two ends. CDR3 sequence (DNA): TGCAGCGTTGGAGGGGGGGACTTCCGGAGGAATGAGCAGTTCTTC. Amino acids: CSVGGGDFRRNEQFF.